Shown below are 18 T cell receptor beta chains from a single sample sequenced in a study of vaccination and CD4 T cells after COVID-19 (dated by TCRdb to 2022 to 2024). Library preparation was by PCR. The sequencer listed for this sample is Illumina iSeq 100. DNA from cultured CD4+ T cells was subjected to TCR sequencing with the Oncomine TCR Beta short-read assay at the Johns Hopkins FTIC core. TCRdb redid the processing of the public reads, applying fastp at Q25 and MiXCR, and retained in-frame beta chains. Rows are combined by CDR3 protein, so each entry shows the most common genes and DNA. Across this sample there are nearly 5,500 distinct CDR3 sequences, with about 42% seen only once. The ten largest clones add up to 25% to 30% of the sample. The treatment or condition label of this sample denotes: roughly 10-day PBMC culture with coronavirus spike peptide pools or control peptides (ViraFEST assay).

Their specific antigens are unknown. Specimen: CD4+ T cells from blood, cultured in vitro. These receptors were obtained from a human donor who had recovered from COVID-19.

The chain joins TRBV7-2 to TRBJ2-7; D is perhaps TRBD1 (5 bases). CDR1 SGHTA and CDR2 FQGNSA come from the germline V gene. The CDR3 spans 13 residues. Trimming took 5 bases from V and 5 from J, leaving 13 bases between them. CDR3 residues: CASSQQGWDEQYF. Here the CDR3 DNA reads TGTGCCAGCAGCCAGCAGGGTTGGGACGAGCAGTACTTC.

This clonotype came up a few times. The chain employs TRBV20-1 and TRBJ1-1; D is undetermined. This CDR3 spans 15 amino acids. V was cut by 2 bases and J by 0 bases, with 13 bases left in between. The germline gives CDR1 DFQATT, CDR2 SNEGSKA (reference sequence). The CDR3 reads CSARHSYTVNTEAFF. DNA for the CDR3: TGCAGTGCTAGACACTCGTATACAGTGAACACTGAAGCTTTCTTT.

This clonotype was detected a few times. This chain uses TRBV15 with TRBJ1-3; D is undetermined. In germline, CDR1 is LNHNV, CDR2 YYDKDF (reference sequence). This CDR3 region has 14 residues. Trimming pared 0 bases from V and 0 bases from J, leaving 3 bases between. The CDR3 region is CATSRENSGNTIYF. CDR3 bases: TGTGCCACCAGCAGAGAGAACTCTGGAAACACCATATATTTT.

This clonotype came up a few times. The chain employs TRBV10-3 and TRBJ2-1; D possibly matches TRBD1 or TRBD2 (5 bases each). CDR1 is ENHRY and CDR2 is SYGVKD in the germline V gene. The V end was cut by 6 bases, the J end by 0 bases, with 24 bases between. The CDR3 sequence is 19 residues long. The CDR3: CAISAEGPRGGSSYNEQFF. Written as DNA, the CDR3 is TGTGCCATCAGCGCTGAGGGCCCAAGGGGCGGGTCCTCCTACAATGAGCAGTTCTTC.

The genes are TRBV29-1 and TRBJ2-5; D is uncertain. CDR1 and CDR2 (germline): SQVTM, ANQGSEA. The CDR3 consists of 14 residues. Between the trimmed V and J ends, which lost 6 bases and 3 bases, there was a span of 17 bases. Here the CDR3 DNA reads TGCAGCGTGGTTCGGACGGGCACTAAAGAGACCCAGTACTTC. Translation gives CSVVRTGTKETQYF.

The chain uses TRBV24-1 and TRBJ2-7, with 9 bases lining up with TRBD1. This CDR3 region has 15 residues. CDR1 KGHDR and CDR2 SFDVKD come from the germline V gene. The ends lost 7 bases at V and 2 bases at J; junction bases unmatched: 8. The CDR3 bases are TGTGCCACCAGCTCATCCGGGACAGGGCCCTACGAGCAGTACTTC. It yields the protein CATSSSGTGPYEQYF.

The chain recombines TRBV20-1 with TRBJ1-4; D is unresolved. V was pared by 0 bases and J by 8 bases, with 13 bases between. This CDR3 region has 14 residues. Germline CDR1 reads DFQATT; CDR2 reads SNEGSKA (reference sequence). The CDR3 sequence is CSARDHIDREKLFF. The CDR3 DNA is TGCAGTGCTAGAGATCACATCGATCGAGAAAAACTGTTTTTT.

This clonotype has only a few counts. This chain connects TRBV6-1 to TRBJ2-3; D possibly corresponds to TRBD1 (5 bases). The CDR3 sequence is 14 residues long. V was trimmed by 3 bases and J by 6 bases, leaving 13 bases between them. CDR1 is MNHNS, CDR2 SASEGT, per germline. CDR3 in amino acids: CASSDRADVDTQYF. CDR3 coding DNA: TGTGCCAGCAGTGACAGGGCCGATGTGGATACGCAGTATTTT.

The DNA of the CDR3 is TGTGCCAGCAGCCGAACTAGTCACGAGCAGTACTTC. Encoded protein: CASSRTSHEQYF. J is TRBJ2-7 and V is TRBV11-2, with D possibly being TRBD2 (5 bases). Trimming took 5 bases from V and 5 from J, leaving 10 bases between them. The germline CDR1 and CDR2 sequences are SGHAT and FQNNGV. The CDR3 runs 12 residues.

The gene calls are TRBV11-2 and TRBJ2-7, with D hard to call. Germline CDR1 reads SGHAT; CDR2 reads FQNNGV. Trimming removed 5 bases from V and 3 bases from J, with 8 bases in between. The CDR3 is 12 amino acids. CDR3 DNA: TGTGCCAGCAGCGAACAAAACTACGAGCAGTACTTC. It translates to CASSEQNYEQYF.

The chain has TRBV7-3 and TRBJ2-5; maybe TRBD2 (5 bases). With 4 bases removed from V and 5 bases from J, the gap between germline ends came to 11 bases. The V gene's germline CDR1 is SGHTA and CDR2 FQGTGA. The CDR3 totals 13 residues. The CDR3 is CASSSVTGETQYF. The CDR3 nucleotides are TGTGCCAGCAGCTCAGTAACGGGGGAGACCCAGTACTTC. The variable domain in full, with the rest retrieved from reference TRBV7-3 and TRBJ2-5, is GAGVSQTPSNKVTEKGKYVELRCDPISGHTALYWYRQSLGQGPEFLIYFQGTGAADDSGLPNDRFFAVRPEGSVSTLKIQRTERGDSAVYLCASSSVTGETQYFGPGTRLLVL.

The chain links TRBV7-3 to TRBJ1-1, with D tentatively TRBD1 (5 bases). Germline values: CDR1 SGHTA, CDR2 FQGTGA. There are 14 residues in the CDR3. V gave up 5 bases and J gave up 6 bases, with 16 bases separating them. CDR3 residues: CASSLRGGMAEAFF. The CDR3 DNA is TGTGCCAGCAGCCTAAGGGGTGGGATGGCTGAAGCTTTCTTT.

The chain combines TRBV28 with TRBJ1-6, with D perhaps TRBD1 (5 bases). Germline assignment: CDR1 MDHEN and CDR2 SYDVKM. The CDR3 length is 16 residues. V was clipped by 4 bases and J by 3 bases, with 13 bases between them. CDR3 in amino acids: CASSSPMTDYNSPLHF. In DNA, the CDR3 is TGTGCCAGCAGTTCACCAATGACAGACTATAATTCACCCCTCCACTTT.

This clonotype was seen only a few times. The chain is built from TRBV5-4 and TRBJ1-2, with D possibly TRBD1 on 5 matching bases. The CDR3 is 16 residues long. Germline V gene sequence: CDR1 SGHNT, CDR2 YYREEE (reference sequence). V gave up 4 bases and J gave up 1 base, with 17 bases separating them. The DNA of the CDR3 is TGTGCCAGCAGCCGTACCCGGGGCAAGCTTAACTATGGCTACACCTTC. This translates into CASSRTRGKLNYGYTF.

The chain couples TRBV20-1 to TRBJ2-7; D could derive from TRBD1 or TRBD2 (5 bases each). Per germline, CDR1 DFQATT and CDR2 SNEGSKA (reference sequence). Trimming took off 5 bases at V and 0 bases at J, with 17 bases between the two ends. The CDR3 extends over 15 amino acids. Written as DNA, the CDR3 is TGCAGTGCTTCCAGAAACCGGGACCCCTCCTACGAGCAGTACTTC. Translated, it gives CSASRNRDPSYEQYF.

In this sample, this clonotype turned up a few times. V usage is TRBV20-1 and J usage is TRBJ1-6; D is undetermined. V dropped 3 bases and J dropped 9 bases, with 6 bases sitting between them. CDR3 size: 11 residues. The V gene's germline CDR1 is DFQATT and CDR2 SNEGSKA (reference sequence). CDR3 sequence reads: CSASKGSPLHF. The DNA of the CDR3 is TGCAGTGCTAGCAAGGGTTCACCCCTCCACTTT.

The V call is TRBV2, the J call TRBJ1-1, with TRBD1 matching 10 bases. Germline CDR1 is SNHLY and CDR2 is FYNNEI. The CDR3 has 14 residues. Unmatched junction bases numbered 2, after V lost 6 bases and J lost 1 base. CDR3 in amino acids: CASRDRGRNTEAFF. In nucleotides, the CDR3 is TGTGCCAGCAGGGACAGGGGGAGGAACACTGAAGCTTTCTTT. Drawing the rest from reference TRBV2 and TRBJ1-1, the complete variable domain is EPEVTQTPSHQVTQMGQEVILRCVPISNHLYFYWYRQILGQKVEFLVSFYNNEISEKSEIFDDQFSVERPDGSNFTLKIRSTKLEDSAMYFCASRDRGRNTEAFFGQGTRLTVV.

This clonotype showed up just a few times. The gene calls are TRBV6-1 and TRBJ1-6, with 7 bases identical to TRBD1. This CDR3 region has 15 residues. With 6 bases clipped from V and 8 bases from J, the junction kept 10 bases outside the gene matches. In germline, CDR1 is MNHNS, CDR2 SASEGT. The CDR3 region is CASRPGTVLYSPLHF. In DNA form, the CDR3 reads TGTGCCAGCAGACCCGGGACAGTTCTATATTCACCCCTCCACTTT.